The entry that follows covers one T cell receptor beta chain sequence. Antigen: not known. This specimen belongs to a study of cytomegalovirus exposure and HLA in healthy donors. Notes on the study in general: Most sequenced TCRs were rare (though some public TCRs occurred in many donors).

Trimming pared 2 bases from V and 6 bases from J, leaving 5 bases between. CDR3 length: 12 amino acids. The germline V gene has CDR1 SNHLY and CDR2 FYNNEI. In the PCR, 60 Vbeta and 13 Jbeta primers were used. Produced via immunoSEQ multiplex PCR; TCRdb's table is partial and in-frame only. The sample contains about 110,000 clones, 76% of which appear only once. The TCR originated in a woman between 45 and 60 years old in good health and CMV-seropositive. The chain recombines TRBV2 with TRBJ2-4, with a possible D match to TRBD1 (5 bases). Source material: PBMCs. For the CDR3, the DNA is TGTGCCAGCAGTGAAAGGGGAAACATTCAGTACTTC. This translates into CASSERGNIQYF.